Below are 29 T cell receptor beta chains sequenced from a single sample in a study of T cell changes during pregnancy in multiple sclerosis. Sequencing used immunoSEQ multiplex PCR; TCRdb keeps in-frame clones, though not all of them. The sample shows about 36,000 clones, about 88% of them seen only once. Sequenced here: CD4+ T cells from peripheral blood mononuclear cells, sampled in the first trimester of pregnancy. These TCRs come from a female donor with multiple sclerosis, enrolled in a pregnancy study.

The chain links TRBV6-5 to TRBJ1-1, with a possible D match to TRBD1 (6 bases). Germline lookup yields CDR1 MNHEY and CDR2 SVGAGI. V was cut by 5 bases and J by 2 bases, with 12 bases left in between. This CDR3 contains 14 residues. Written as DNA, the CDR3 is TGTGCCAGCAGTCCTTCACAGGGTAACACTGAAGCTTTCTTT. It yields the protein CASSPSQGNTEAFF.

The gene calls are TRBV5-1 and TRBJ2-7; the D gene is possibly TRBD2 (5 bases). The ends were cut back, 8 bases at V and 0 bases at J, with 12 bases in the middle. Germline values: CDR1 SGHRS, CDR2 YFSETQ. CDR3 length equals 13 residues. The CDR3: CASTSTSSYEQYF. The DNA of the CDR3 is TGCGCCAGTACATCAACTAGCTCCTACGAGCAGTACTTC.

V is TRBV13 and J is TRBJ1-5; the match to TRBD1 covers 12 bases. The CDR3 is made up of 16 amino acids. In germline, CDR1 is PRHDT, CDR2 FYEKMQ (reference sequence). The V segment lost 0 bases and the J segment 4 bases; nucleotides outside the gene matches: 1. For the CDR3, the DNA is TGTGCCAGCAGCTTAGGGGGACAGGGGGCGAATCAGCCCCAGCATTTT. Translated: CASSLGGQGANQPQHF.

This clone was seen only once. The rearrangement uses TRBV5-4 and TRBJ2-7; D ambiguous. V was trimmed by 0 bases and J by 1 base, leaving 8 bases between them. Germline CDR1 is SGHNT and CDR2 is YYREEE (reference sequence). This CDR3 comprises 14 residues. The CDR3 loop is CASSLETASYEQYF. CDR3 nucleotide sequence: TGTGCCAGCAGCTTGGAAACTGCTTCCTACGAGCAGTACTTC.

J is TRBJ2-5 and V is TRBV6-1; TRBD1 aligns across 8 bases. The DNA matches TRBJ2-7 better at its end, which makes the J call doubtful. Germline V gene lookup returns CDR1 MNHNS and CDR2 SASEGT. The CDR3 extends over 15 amino acids. CDR3 in DNA: TGTGCCAGCAGTGTGAACAGGGGGGCCTACTACGAGCAGTACTTC. It encodes CASSVNRGAYYEQYF.

This chain joins TRBV29-1 and TRBJ1-1; possible D gene TRBD1, 5 bases. The germline V and J ends were trimmed by 3 bases and 0 bases, with 8 bases remaining between them. Germline-derived CDR1 and CDR2 are SQVTM and ANQGSEA. This CDR3 region has 13 residues. The CDR3 protein is CSVDTGLNTEAFF. Written as DNA, the CDR3 is TGCAGCGTTGATACAGGACTGAACACTGAAGCTTTCTTT. The variable domain in full, with the rest retrieved from reference TRBV29-1 and TRBJ1-1, is SAVISQKPSRDICQRGTSLTIQCQVDSQVTMMFWYRQQPGQSLTLIATANQGSEATYESGFVIDKFPISRPNLTFSTLTVSNMSPEDSSIYLCSVDTGLNTEAFFGQGTRLTVV.

CDR3: CATNSGAGGSSDTQYF. CDR3 coding DNA: TGTGCCACCAACAGTGGGGCGGGGGGGTCATCAGATACGCAGTATTTT. This chain uses TRBV15 with TRBJ2-3; 9 bases align to TRBD2. CDR3 length: 16 amino acids. Germline V gene sequence: CDR1 LNHNV, CDR2 YYDKDF (reference sequence). With V trimmed by 7 bases and J by 4 bases, 12 bases remained unmatched.

The chain joins TRBV28 to TRBJ1-5; TRBD1 agrees at 10 bases. V was pared by 5 bases and J by 5 bases, with 21 bases of the junction left unmatched. The germline gives CDR1 MDHEN, CDR2 SYDVKM. This CDR3 region has 20 residues. CDR3 in DNA: TGTGCCAGCAGTACTTACCGGGACAGGGGCCGCTCGGTGGGGTATCAGCCCCAGCATTTT. Translated, it gives CASSTYRDRGRSVGYQPQHF.

A single count supports this clone. J is TRBJ2-5 and V is TRBV6-1, with 9 bases that match TRBD2. V lost 2 bases, J lost 5 bases, and 9 bases stayed unmatched. Germline CDR1 is MNHNS and CDR2 is SASEGT. The CDR3 has 16 residues. CDR3 sequence reads: CASSELSGGWGETQYF. The CDR3 coding sequence is TGTGCCAGCAGTGAATTGAGCGGGGGGTGGGGGGAGACCCAGTACTTC.

This chain uses TRBV11-2 with TRBJ1-4; D may be TRBD1 (5 bases). Deletions cut 2 bases from V and 10 bases from J, with 17 bases between. There are 15 residues in the CDR3. CDR1 is SGHAT, CDR2 FQNNGV, per germline. The CDR3 nucleotides are TGTGCCAGCAGCTTAATACTTGGGACGGGGGGAAAACTGTTTTTT. Its protein product is CASSLILGTGGKLFF.

This rearrangement joins TRBV5-4 to TRBJ2-7; TRBD2 might be the D (6 bases). CDR1 and CDR2 from the germline V gene are SGHNT and YYREEE (reference sequence). Trimming took 0 bases from V and 0 from J, leaving 10 bases between them. The CDR3 runs 15 residues. CDR3 region: CASSLDVTSSYEQYF. The CDR3 DNA is TGTGCCAGCAGCTTGGACGTGACTAGCTCCTACGAGCAGTACTTC.

The V call is TRBV27, the J call TRBJ2-5; 9 nucleotides line up with TRBD1. The CDR3 runs to 14 residues. The V and J ends lost 5 bases and 5 bases, in that order; junction bases with no gene match: 6. Germline V gene lookup returns CDR1 MNHEY and CDR2 SMNVEV (reference sequence). The CDR3 nucleotides read TGTGCCAGCAGTCCGCGGGACAGGGTGGAGACCCAGTACTTC. Its protein product is CASSPRDRVETQYF.

This chain connects TRBV6-1 to TRBJ2-1, with TRBD2 matching over 11 bases. V lost 1 base and J lost 7; bases outside the gene matches: 9. The CDR3 is made up of 17 amino acids. Germline CDR1 is MNHNS and CDR2 is SASEGT. The CDR3, as DNA: TGTGCCAGCAGTGAAGGTTCGACAAGACTAGCGGGGAATGAGCAGTTCTTC. Translation: CASSEGSTRLAGNEQFF.

The chain joins TRBV2 to TRBJ2-1; 7 bases agree with TRBD1. The CDR3 extends over 14 amino acids. Germline V gene lookup returns CDR1 SNHLY and CDR2 FYNNEI. With V trimmed by 6 bases and J by 5 bases, 7 bases remained unmatched. CDR3 protein: CASRPGTANNEQFF. The CDR3 bases are TGTGCCAGCAGACCCGGGACAGCTAACAATGAGCAGTTCTTC.

This rearrangement joins TRBV5-1 to TRBJ1-1; possible D gene TRBD1, 5 bases. V was pared by 5 bases and J by 8 bases, with 16 bases between. Germline V lookup: CDR1 SGHRS, CDR2 YFSETQ. There are 13 residues in the CDR3. CDR3 DNA sequence: TGCGCCAGCAGATCGGACACTTTAATGGAAGCTTTCTTT. It specifies CASRSDTLMEAFF.

The J gene is TRBJ2-1, the V gene TRBV7-6; 10 bases are shared with TRBD2. The J segment lost 7 bases and the V segment lost 7 bases, leaving 4 bases of the junction unmatched. From germline, CDR1 is SGHVS and CDR2 FNYEAQ. CDR3 length: 13 residues. Here the CDR3 reads CASTAGGPNEQFF. Written as DNA, the CDR3 is TGTGCCAGCACAGCGGGGGGGCCTAATGAGCAGTTCTTC.

V and J are TRBV6-5 and TRBJ1-2; TRBD1 matches at 10 bases. The length of the CDR3 is 15 residues. J was trimmed by 8 bases and V by 2 bases; bases with no gene match: 8. CDR1 is MNHEY and CDR2 is SVGAGI in the germline V gene. In nucleotides, the CDR3 is TGTGCCAGCAGTTACACCTCGGACAGGGGGTCCGGCTACACCTTC. As protein: CASSYTSDRGSGYTF.

The chain recombines TRBV6-6 with TRBJ2-5, with 13 bases aligning to TRBD2. V was clipped by 8 bases and J by 1 base; unmatched bases: 4. The CDR3 totals 15 residues. CDR1 is MNHNY and CDR2 is SVGAGI in the germline V gene (reference sequence). This CDR3 is CASLGLAGPQETQYF. The CDR3, as DNA: TGTGCCAGCCTGGGACTAGCGGGGCCCCAAGAGACCCAGTACTTC.

The chain couples TRBV6-1 to TRBJ1-1, with 8 bases lining up with TRBD1. The CDR3 consists of 14 residues. J gave up 5 bases and V 10 bases, and 12 bases lay outside the gene matches. Germline assignment: CDR1 MNHNS and CDR2 SASEGT. In DNA form, the CDR3 reads TGTGCCACTCACCGGGACAGGTTCCTTACTGAAGCTTTCTTT. Translated, it gives CATHRDRFLTEAFF.

CDR3 sequence: CASSLQGSRELFF. CDR3 coding DNA: TGTGCCAGCAGCCTACAGGGTTCCCGGGAGCTGTTTTTT. The chain has TRBV5-8 and TRBJ2-2, with D tentatively TRBD1 (6 bases). From germline, CDR1 is SGHTS and CDR2 YDEGEE. This CDR3 has 13 residues. Trimming took 4 bases from V and 9 from J, leaving 13 bases between them.

The chain links TRBV30 to TRBJ1-3; maybe TRBD1 (5 bases). Germline V CDR1 and CDR2: GTSNPN, SVGIG (reference sequence). This CDR3 has 15 residues. V was shortened by 4 bases and J by 2 bases, with 15 bases between the two germline ends. CDR3 sequence (DNA): TGTGCCTGGACTCGTCGAAGACAGCCTGGAAACACCATATATTTT. Its protein is CAWTRRRQPGNTIYF.

V usage is TRBV27 and J usage is TRBJ2-1; D unclear. V lost 3 bases and J 2 bases, leaving 17 bases between the germline ends. This CDR3 spans 17 amino acids. Germline CDR1 is MNHEY and CDR2 is SMNVEV (reference sequence). In DNA, the CDR3 is TGTGCCAGCAGTTTTTCCGGATGGGCAGAGACCTACAATGAGCAGTTCTTC. Its translation is CASSFSGWAETYNEQFF.

J is TRBJ1-1 and V is TRBV9; TRBD1 agrees at 7 bases. The V and J ends lost 4 bases and 5 bases, in that order; junction bases with no gene match: 11. The length of the CDR3 is 15 residues. The germline V gene encodes CDR1 SGDLS and CDR2 YYNGEE. CDR3 nucleotide sequence: TGTGCCAGCAGCCCCCGACAGGGAAGCGCGACTGAAGCTTTCTTT. As protein: CASSPRQGSATEAFF.

This chain connects TRBV18 to TRBJ2-2; 8 bases align to TRBD1. Germline assignment: CDR1 KGHSH and CDR2 LQKENI. This CDR3 comprises 18 residues. J was trimmed by 1 base and V by 0 bases; bases with no gene match: 7. CDR3 bases: TGTGCCAGCTCACCACCTAGTCAGGGGGCGCTGAACACCGGGGAGCTGTTTTTT. Residues: CASSPPSQGALNTGELFF.

The chain carries TRBV5-6 and TRBJ2-7; no reliable D call. CDR1 and CDR2 from the germline V gene are SGHDT and YYEEEE. The CDR3 runs 13 residues. V lost 4 bases and J lost 3, with 11 bases in between. The CDR3 DNA reads as TGTGCCAGCAGCGCAGCGACTTACTACGAGCAGTACTTC. Translated: CASSAATYYEQYF.

The rearrangement joins TRBV27 to TRBJ2-7; D ambiguous. The CDR3 extends over 14 amino acids. The V gene lost 5 bases and the J gene lost 0 bases, with 11 bases spanning the gap. Germline assignment: CDR1 MNHEY and CDR2 SMNVEV (reference sequence). The DNA for the CDR3 is TGTGCCAGCAGTCCGATAAGTAGCTCCTACGAGCAGTACTTC. It codes for CASSPISSSYEQYF.

V and J are TRBV2 and TRBJ2-1; D gene unclear. The V end was cut by 1 base, the J end by 7 bases, with 8 bases between. The CDR3 covers 13 residues. Germline V gene lookup returns CDR1 SNHLY and CDR2 FYNNEI. The DNA for the CDR3 is TGTGCCAGCAGTGAAGTGACATGGAATGAGCAGTTCTTC. Its protein is CASSEVTWNEQFF.

The CDR3 loop reads CASSMLSRGGYEQYF. For the CDR3, the DNA is TGTGCCAGTAGTATGTTGTCAAGGGGAGGCTACGAGCAGTACTTC. J is TRBJ2-7 and V is TRBV19, with D possibly TRBD2 on 6 matching bases. The CDR3 has 15 amino acids. V dropped 3 bases and J dropped 3 bases, with 15 bases sitting between them. Germline V lookup: CDR1 LNHDA, CDR2 SQIVND (reference sequence).

J is TRBJ1-1 and V is TRBV7-2, with TRBD1 matching over 9 bases. CDR1 is SGHTA and CDR2 is FQGNSA in the germline V gene. Trimming at V came to 2 bases and at J to 2 bases, leaving 6 bases not matched to a gene. CDR3 length: 16 residues. CDR3 region: CASSLRQGVPNTEAFF. In DNA, the CDR3 is TGTGCCAGCAGCTTAAGACAGGGGGTCCCTAACACTGAAGCTTTCTTT.